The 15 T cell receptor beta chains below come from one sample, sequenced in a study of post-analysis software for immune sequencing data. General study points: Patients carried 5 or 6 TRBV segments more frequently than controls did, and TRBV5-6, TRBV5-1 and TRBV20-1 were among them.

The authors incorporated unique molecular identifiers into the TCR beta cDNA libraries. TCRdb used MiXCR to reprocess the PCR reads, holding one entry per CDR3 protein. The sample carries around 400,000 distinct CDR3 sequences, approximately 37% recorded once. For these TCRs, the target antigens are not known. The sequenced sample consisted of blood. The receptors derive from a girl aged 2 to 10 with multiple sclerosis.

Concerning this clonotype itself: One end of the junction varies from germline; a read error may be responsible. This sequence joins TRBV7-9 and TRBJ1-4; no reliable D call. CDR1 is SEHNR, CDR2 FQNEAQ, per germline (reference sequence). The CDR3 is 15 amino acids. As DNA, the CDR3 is TGTGCCGGCAGCACTTCCTCCCCCGAGGAAGAAAAACTGTTTTTT. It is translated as CAGSTSSPEEEKLFF.

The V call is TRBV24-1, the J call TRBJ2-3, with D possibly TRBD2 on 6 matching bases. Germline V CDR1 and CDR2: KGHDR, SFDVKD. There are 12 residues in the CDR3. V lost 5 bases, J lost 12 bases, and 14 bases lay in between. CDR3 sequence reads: CATSGGAGLQYF. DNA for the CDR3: TGTGCCACCAGTGGGGGTGCGGGACTTCAGTATTTT.

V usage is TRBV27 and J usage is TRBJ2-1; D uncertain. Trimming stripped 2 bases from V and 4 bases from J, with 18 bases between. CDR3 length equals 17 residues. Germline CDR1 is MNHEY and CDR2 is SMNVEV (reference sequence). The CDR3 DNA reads TGTGCCAGCAGTTTAGGCTGGGCGTCCAATAAATACAATGAGCAGTTCTTC. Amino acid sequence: CASSLGWASNKYNEQFF.

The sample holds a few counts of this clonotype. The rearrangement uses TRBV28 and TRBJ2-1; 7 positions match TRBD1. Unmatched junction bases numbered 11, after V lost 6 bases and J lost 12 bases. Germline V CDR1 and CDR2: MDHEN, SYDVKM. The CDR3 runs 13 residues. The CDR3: CASSLGDRVGQFF. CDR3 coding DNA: TGTGCCAGCAGCTTGGGCGACAGGGTAGGGCAGTTCTTC. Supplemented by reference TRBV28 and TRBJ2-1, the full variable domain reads DVKVTQSSRYLVKRTGEKVFLECVQDMDHENMFWYRQDPGLGLRLIYFSYDVKMKEKGDIPEGYSVSREKKERFSLILESASTNQTSMYLCASSLGDRVGQFFGPGTRLTVL.

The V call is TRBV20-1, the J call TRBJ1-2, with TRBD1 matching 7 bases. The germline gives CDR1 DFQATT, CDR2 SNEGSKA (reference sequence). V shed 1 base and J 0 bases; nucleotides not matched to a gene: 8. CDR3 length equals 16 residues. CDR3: CSARAAGGTTNYGYTF. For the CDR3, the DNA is TGCAGTGCTAGAGCGGCAGGGGGGACCACTAACTATGGCTACACCTTC.

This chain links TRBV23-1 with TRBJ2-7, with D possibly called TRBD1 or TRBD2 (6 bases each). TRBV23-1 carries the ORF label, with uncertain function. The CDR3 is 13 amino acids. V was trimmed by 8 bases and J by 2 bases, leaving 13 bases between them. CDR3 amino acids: CASRGQEAYEQYF. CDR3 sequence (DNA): TGCGCCAGCCGGGGGCAGGAAGCCTACGAGCAGTACTTC.

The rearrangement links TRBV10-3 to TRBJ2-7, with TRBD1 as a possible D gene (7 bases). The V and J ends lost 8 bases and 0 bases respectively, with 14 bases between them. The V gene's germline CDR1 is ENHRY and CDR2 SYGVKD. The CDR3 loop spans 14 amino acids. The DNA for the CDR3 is TGTGCCATCGGAAGACAGGGAGGCTCCTACGAGCAGTACTTC. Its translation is CAIGRQGGSYEQYF.

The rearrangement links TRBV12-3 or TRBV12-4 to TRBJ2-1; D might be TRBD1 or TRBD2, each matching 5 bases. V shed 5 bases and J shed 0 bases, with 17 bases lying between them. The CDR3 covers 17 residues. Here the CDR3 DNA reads TGTGCCAGCAGTGGGGCCGGGCTAGCTAACTCCTACAATGAGCAGTTCTTC. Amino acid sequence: CASSGAGLANSYNEQFF.

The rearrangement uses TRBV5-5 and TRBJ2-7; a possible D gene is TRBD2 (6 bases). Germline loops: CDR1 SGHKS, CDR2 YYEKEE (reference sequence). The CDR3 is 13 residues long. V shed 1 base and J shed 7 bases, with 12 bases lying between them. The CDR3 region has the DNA TGTGCCAGCAGCTTGTGGAGGGCTCAAGAGCAGTACTTC. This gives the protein CASSLWRAQEQYF.

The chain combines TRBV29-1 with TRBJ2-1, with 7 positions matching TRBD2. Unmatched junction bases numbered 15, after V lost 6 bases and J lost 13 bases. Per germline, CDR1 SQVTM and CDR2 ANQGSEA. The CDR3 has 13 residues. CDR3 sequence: CSVPLAPVETQFF. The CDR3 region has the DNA TGCAGCGTCCCACTAGCGCCGGTAGAGACCCAGTTCTTC.

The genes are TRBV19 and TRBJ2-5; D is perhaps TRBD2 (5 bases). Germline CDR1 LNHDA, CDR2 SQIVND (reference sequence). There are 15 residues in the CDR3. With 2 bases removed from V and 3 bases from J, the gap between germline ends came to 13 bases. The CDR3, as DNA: TGTGCCAGTAGTATAACGGCGGGTACCGAAGAGACCCAGTACTTC. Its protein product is CASSITAGTEETQYF.

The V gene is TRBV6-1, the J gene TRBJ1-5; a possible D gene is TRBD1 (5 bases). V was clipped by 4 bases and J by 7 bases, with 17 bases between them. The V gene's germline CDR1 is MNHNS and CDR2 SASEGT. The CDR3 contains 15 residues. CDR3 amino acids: CASSGGQRGWQPQHF. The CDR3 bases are TGTGCCAGCAGTGGGGGCCAGCGGGGATGGCAGCCCCAGCATTTT.

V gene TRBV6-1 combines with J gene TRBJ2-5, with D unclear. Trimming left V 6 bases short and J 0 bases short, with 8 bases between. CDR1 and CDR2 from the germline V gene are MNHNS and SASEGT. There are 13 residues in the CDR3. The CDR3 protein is CASRKTDQETQYF. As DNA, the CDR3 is TGTGCCAGCAGGAAAACGGACCAAGAGACCCAGTACTTC.

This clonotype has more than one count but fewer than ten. The CDR3 loop reads CSARGTSGGDADTQYF. As DNA, the CDR3 is TGCAGTGCTAGGGGGACTAGCGGAGGTGACGCAGATACGCAGTATTTT. The rearrangement joins TRBV20-1 to TRBJ2-3, with 11 bases fitting TRBD2. Unmatched junction bases numbered 9, after V lost 3 bases and J lost 4 bases. Germline assignment: CDR1 DFQATT and CDR2 SNEGSKA (reference sequence). This CDR3 is built from 16 residues.

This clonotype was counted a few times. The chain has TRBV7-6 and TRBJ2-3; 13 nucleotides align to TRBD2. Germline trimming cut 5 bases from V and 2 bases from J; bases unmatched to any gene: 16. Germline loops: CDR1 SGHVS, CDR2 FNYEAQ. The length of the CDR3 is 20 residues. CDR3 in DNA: TGTGCCAGCAGCCATTTGACTAGCGGGGGGCTCTCGCCATACACAGATACGCAGTATTTT. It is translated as CASSHLTSGGLSPYTDTQYF.